Listed below are T cell receptor beta chains from one sample, sequenced in a study of T cell responses to AZD1222 COVID-19 vaccine. Some clones are missing from TCRdb's copy, which holds only in-frame ones; the method was immunoSEQ multiplex PCR. The sample consists of some 63,000 clones, roughly nine tenths of them appearing once. The source material was peripheral blood, sampled 28 days after the second AZD1222 dose. Source of these receptors: an adult who received the AZD1222 COVID-19 vaccine. Each CDR3 is given without its conserved first and last residue.

J gene,V gene,CDR3 protein
TRBJ2-7,TRBV11-2,ASSLEGTAKSGQY
TRBJ1-5,TRBV2,ASSETGKGNQPQH
TRBJ1-1,TRBV27,ASRKGTAHTQPLNTEAF
TRBJ2-1,TRBV18,ASSPPMAASSYNEQF
TRBJ2-1,TRBV28,ASSLLVDEQF
TRBJ1-3,TRBV12-3/TRBV12-4,ASRTGNTIY
TRBJ1-1,TRBV7-2,ASSLASTKNTEAF
TRBJ2-2,TRBV6-5,ASSYGLAGPGELF
TRBJ2-7,TRBV5-5,ASSDRFFFEQY
TRBJ2-5,TRBV13,ASSLEGPQY
TRBJ1-1,TRBV7-3,ASSAVRLNTEAF
TRBJ1-3,TRBV19,ASSIDSALRNTIY
TRBJ2-7,TRBV13,ASSLVHPATVRSYEQY
TRBJ2-7,TRBV4-3,ASSQERGSYEQY
TRBJ1-4,TRBV5-4,ASSPGTGNFEKLF
TRBJ2-7,TRBV5-1,ASSLLGDYEQY
TRBJ1-5,TRBV6-5,ASSSQGNQPQH
TRBJ2-7,TRBV7-3,ASSLEGFYEQY
TRBJ1-1,TRBV6-7,ARQKDLNTEAF
TRBJ1-2,TRBV19,ASSMSAGLRYGYT
TRBJ1-1,TRBV5-6,ASSFRDASLAAF
TRBJ2-5,TRBV5-1,ASSSTDRGWETQY
TRBJ2-7,TRBV18,ASSPPHTSGRIYEQY
TRBJ2-7,TRBV9,ASSVGSSTGEQY
TRBJ2-7,TRBV18,ASSPPTAWGEQY